The rows below give T cell receptor beta chains drawn from one sample of a study of identical twins. TCRdb reprocessed the 5' RACE reads with MiXCR, giving one entry per CDR3 protein. The sample consists of about 1.7 million distinct CDR3 sequences, less than 40% of them appearing once. Specimen: cord blood. The receptors here all came from a newborn girl in good health. CDR3s leave out the opening cysteine and the closing phenylalanine or tryptophan. The order of the fields is V gene, D gene, CDR3 protein. D genes are given only for firm matches.

TRBV14 - ASSQDHLRGYEQY
TRBV20-1 - SATDTQRPEAF
TRBV29-1 TRBD1 SVPRGRDGYT
TRBV25-1 - ACSEQGGSYNEQF
TRBV9 TRBD2 ASSVAVLADSYEQY
TRBV2 - ASSEVREQSYNEQF
TRBV20-1 - SASRFGTLLYEQY
TRBV5-6 - ASSLGTGGVFYEQY
TRBV27 - ASSSGYGAKQY
TRBV12-3/TRBV12-4 - ASSIGLGAYEQY
TRBV6-2/TRBV6-3 - ASRPYNNEQF
TRBV27 TRBD1 ASSLGQGPLAQY
TRBV15 - ATSRAGPDGNQPQH
TRBV3-1 - ASSQRSEKLF
TRBV20-1 - SASLRAAHEQY
TRBV28 TRBD2 ASSSDRGGRRNEQY
TRBV27 TRBD1 ASSIIPGQPYEQY
TRBV20-1 TRBD2 SASTRGGTDTQY
TRBV10-3 TRBD1 AISGDRGNTEAF
TRBV25-1 - ASSDTTAYGYT
TRBV29-1 TRBD2 SVAGGLQDTQY
TRBV7-2 TRBD2 ASSPPTSLIADTQY
TRBV20-1 - SARDLGLTSGANVLT
TRBV27 - ASSLAGTLAGELF
TRBV2 - ASMPRVGNSPLH
TRBV20-1 TRBD2 SARGRGGPYNEQF
TRBV27 TRBD1 ASSLVKRGLEYYGYT
TRBV28 - ASRGFGTLAKNIQY
TRBV29-1 - SVGRTSYNEQF
TRBV14 TRBD2 ASSQDPKASGSSLYNEQF
TRBV29-1 - SARPAGGGEQY
TRBV6-6 - ASTTGIQPQH
TRBV19 - ASSLTAGTPTYEQY
TRBV7-2 - ASSLLIFNSPLH
TRBV12-3/TRBV12-4 - ASSWGSGRGVNYGYT
TRBV7-2 - ASSRMGGHQETQY
TRBV20-1 TRBD1 SARGTGGQPQH
TRBV7-2 - ASSLDPSNYEQY
TRBV25-1 TRBD1 ASSELGQGAKETQY
TRBV12-3/TRBV12-4 - ASSFLVAAKNVQY
TRBV6-2/TRBV6-3 - ASSPAGHSGYT
TRBV20-1 - SASTGYGYT
TRBV5-1 TRBD1 ASSPDRGPYGYT
TRBV6-5 - ASSYDPVSYEQY
TRBV3-1 - ASSQGWSPSYEQY
TRBV6-1 - ASIGVSNQPQH
TRBV20-1 - SATDRDYADTQY
TRBV11-2 - ASSLRRFSYNEQF
TRBV4-1 - ASSQVWKATSEAF
TRBV5-1 - ASSFWTVYNEQF
TRBV4-1 - ASSQYTGNCGYT